Sequencing of this T cell receptor (beta chain) was carried out in a study of cytomegalovirus exposure and HLA in healthy donors. The method was immunoSEQ multiplex PCR; TCRdb's version includes in-frame clones alone and lacks a portion of them. In the table there are about 49,000 clones, roughly 92% of which are singletons. V lost 5 bases to trimming and J lost 1 base, with 4 bases between them. The germline CDR1 and CDR2 sequences are SGHRS and YFSETQ. The CDR3 loop spans 11 amino acids. A word on this clone: The target antigen is unknown.

Donors were drawn from the approximately 120-subject validation cohort, separate from the 666-subject first cohort. General observations from the study: Through in vitro validation, a few CMV-associated chains were shown to be specific for CMV antigens. That first-cohort TCR clusters tended to co-occur in the roughly 130 validation repertoires was found in a later analysis. Some TCR beta chains (roughly 150 of them) were listed as cytomegalovirus-associated.

V usage is TRBV5-1 and J usage is TRBJ2-7, with D unresolved. The sequenced material came from PBMCs. The TCR comes from a man younger than 30 in good health and CMV-seronegative. The CDR3 sequence is CASRSSYEQYF. The CDR3 region has the DNA TGCGCCAGCAGGAGTTCCTACGAGCAGTACTTC.